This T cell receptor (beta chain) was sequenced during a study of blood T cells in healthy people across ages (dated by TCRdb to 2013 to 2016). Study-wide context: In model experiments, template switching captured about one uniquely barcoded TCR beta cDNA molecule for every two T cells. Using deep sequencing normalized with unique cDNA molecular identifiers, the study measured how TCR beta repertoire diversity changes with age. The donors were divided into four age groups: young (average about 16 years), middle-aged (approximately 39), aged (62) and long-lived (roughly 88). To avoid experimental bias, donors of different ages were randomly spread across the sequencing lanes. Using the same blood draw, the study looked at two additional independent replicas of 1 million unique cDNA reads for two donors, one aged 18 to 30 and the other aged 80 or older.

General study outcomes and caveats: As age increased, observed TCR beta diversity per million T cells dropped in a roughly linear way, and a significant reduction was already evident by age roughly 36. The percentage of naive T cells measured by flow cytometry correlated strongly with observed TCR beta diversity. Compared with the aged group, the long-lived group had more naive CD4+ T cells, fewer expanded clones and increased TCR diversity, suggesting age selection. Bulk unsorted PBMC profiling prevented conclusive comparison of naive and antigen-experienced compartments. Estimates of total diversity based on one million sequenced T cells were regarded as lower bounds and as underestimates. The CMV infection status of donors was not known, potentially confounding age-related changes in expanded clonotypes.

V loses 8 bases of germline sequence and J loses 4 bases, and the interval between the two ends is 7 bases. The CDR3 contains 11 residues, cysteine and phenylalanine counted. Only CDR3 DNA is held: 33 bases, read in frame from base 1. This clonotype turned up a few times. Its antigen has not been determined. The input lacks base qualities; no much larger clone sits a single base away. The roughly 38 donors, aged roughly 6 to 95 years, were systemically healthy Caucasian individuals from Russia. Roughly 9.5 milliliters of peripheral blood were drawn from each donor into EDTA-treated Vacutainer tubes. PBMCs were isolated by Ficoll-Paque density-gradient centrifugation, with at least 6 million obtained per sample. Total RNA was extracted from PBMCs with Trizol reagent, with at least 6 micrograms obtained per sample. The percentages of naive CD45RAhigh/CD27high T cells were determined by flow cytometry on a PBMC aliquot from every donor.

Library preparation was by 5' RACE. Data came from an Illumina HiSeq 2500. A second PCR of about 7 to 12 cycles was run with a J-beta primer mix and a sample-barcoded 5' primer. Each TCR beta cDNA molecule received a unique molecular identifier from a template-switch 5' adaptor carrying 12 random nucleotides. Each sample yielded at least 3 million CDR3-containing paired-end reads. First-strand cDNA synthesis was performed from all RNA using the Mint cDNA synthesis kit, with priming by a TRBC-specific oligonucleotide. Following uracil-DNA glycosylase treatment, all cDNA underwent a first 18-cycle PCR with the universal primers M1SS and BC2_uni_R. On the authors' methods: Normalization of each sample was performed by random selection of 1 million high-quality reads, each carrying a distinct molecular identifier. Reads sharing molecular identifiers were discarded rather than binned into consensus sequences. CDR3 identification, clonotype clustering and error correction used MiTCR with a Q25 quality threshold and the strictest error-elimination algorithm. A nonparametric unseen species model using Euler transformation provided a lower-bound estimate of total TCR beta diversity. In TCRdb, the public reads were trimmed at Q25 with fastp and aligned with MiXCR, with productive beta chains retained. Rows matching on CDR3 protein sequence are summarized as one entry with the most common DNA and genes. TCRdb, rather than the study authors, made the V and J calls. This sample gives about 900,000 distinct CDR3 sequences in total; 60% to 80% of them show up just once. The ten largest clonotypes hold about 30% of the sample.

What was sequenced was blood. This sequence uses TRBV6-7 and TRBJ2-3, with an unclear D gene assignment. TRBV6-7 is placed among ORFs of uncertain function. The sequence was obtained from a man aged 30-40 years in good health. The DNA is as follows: TGTGCCAGCCTACGGGCAGATACGCAGTATTTT. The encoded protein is CASLRADTQYF.